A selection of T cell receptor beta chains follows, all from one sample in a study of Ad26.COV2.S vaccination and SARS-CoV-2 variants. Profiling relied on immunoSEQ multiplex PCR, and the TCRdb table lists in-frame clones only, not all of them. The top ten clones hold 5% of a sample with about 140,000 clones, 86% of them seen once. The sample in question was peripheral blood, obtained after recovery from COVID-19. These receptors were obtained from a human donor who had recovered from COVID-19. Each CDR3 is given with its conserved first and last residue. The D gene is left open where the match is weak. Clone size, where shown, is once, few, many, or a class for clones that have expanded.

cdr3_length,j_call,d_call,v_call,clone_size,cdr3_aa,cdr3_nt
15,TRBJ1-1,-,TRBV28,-,CASSPRSVLNTEAFF,TGTGCCAGCAGTCCTCGTTCGGTGTTGAACACTGAAGCTTTCTTT
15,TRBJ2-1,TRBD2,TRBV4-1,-,CASSQSSGGLNEQFF,TGCGCCAGCAGCCAGTCCAGCGGGGGGCTCAATGAGCAGTTCTTC
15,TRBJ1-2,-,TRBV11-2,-,CASSLDRGDNYGYTF,TGTGCCAGCAGCTTAGATCGAGGAGATAACTATGGCTACACCTTC
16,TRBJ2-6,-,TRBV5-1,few,CASSFRAGGGANVLTF,TGCGCCAGCAGCTTTCGCGCGGGTGGGGGGGCCAACGTCCTGACTTTC
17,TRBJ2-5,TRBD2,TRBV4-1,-,CASSHGGGASFQETQYF,TGCGCCAGCAGTCACGGCGGGGGGGCCTCCTTCCAAGAGACCCAGTACTTC
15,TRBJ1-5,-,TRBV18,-,CASSLSGQRNQPQHF,TGTGCCAGCTCACTTTCCGGGCAAAGAAATCAGCCCCAGCATTTT
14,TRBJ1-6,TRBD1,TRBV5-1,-,CASSLGQGNSPLHF,TGCGCCAGCAGCTTAGGACAGGGGAATTCACCCCTCCACTTT
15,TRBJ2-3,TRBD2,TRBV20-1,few,CSASGVAGRTDTQYF,TGCAGTGCTAGTGGAGTAGCGGGCCGCACAGATACGCAGTATTTT
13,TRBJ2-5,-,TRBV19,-,CASSILLQETQYF,TGTGCCAGTAGTATTTTACTCCAAGAGACCCAGTACTTC
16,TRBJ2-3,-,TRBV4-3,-,CASSQEGAGGTDTQYF,TGCGCCAGCAGCCAAGAGGGTGCGGGTGGCACAGATACGCAGTATTTT
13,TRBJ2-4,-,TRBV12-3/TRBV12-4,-,CASSLRNKNIQYF,TGTGCCAGCAGTTTACGTAACAAAAACATTCAGTACTTC
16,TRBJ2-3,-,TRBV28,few,CASSFRRRASTDTQYF,TGTGCCAGCAGTTTTAGACGTAGAGCTAGCACAGATACGCAGTATTTT
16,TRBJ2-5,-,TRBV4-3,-,CASSQDQAGWGETQYF,TGCGCCAGCAGCCAAGATCAGGCAGGTTGGGGAGAGACCCAGTACTTC
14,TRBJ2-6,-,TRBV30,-,CAWMSVSGANVLTF,TGTGCCTGGATGTCGGTCTCTGGGGCCAACGTCCTGACTTTC
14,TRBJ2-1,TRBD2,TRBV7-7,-,CASSFSGGDNEQFF,TGTGCTAGCAGCTTTAGCGGGGGGGACAATGAGCAGTTCTTC
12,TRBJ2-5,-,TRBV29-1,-,CSFRRARETQYF,TGCAGCTTCCGCAGGGCTCGGGAGACCCAGTACTTC
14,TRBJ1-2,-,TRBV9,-,CASSQQGESYGYTF,TGTGCCAGCAGCCAACAGGGTGAATCCTATGGCTACACCTTC
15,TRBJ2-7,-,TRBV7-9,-,CASSLGSRGNYEQYF,TGTGCCAGCAGCTTAGGTTCTAGGGGAAACTACGAGCAGTACTTC
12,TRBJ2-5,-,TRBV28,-,CASSLSQKTQYF,TGTGCCAGCAGTCTATCCCAGAAGACCCAGTACTTC
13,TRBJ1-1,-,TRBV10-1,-,CASTRGTNTEAFF,TGCGCCAGCACTCGGGGGACGAACACTGAAGCTTTCTTT
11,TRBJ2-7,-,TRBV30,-,CAWSAGYEQYF,TGTGCCTGGAGTGCAGGTTACGAGCAGTACTTC
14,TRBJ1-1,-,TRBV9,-,CASSAGTQNTEAFF,TGTGCCAGCAGCGCAGGGACACAGAACACTGAAGCTTTCTTT
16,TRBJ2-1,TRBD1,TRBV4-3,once,CASSQDAGTGYNEQFF,TGCGCCAGCAGCCAAGACGCCGGGACAGGTTACAATGAGCAGTTCTTC
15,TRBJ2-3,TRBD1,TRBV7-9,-,CASSLRQGSTDTQYF,TGTGCCAGCAGTTTACGACAGGGGAGCACAGATACGCAGTATTTT
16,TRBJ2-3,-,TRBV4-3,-,CASSQGVSETTDTQYF,TGCGCCAGCAGCCAAGGGGTTAGCGAGACCACAGATACGCAGTATTTT
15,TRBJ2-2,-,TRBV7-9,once,CASSLEEGRAGELFF,TGTGCCAGCAGCTTAGAAGAGGGTCGGGCCGGGGAGCTGTTTTTT
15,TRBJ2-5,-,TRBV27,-,CASSSTMGTMETQYF,TGTGCCAGCAGTTCTACAATGGGGACAATGGAGACCCAGTACTTC
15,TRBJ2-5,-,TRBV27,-,CASSTPGPRQETQYF,TGTGCCAGCAGTACCCCGGGACCTCGTCAAGAGACCCAGTACTTC
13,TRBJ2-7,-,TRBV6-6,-,CASAEGMTYEQYF,TGTGCCAGCGCAGAAGGAATGACCTACGAGCAGTACTTC
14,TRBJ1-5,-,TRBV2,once,CASSEGMLNQPQHF,TGTGCCAGCAGTGAAGGAATGCTCAATCAGCCCCAGCATTTT
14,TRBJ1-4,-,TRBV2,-,CASSEGNQNEKLFF,TGTGCCAGCAGTGAAGGAAACCAAAATGAAAAACTGTTTTTT
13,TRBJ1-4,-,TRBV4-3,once,CASSQGRQGKLFF,TGCGCCAGCAGCCAAGGTCGGCAGGGAAAACTGTTTTTT
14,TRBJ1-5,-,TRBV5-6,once,CASSLFTANQPQHF,TGTGCCAGCAGCTTGTTTACAGCTAATCAGCCCCAGCATTTT
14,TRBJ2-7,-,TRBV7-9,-,CASSLGGQAYEQYF,TGTGCCAGCAGCTTAGGGGGCCAGGCCTACGAGCAGTACTTC
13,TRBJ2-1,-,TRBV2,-,CASSVEGLDEQFF,TGTGCCAGCAGTGTAGAGGGGTTAGATGAGCAGTTCTTC
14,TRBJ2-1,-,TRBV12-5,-,CASGLVNHGNEQFF,TGTGCTAGTGGTTTGGTAAATCATGGAAATGAGCAGTTCTTC
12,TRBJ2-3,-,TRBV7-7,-,CASSAIDDTQYF,TGTGCTAGCAGCGCCATAGACGATACGCAGTATTTT
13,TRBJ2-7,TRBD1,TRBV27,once,CASSWGQAYEQYF,TGTGCCAGCAGTTGGGGACAGGCCTACGAGCAGTACTTC
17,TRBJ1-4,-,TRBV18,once,CASSPTKAGTHNEKLFF,TGTGCCAGCTCACCCACGAAGGCCGGGACCCATAATGAAAAACTGTTTTTT
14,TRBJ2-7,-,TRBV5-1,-,CASSLIGGPHEQYF,TGCGCCAGCAGCTTGATTGGGGGACCCCACGAGCAGTACTTC